This TCR beta chain was observed in a study of blood T cell repertoires in COVID-19 (TCRdb year 2020). The study in broad terms: Samples covering the acute and convalescent phases of COVID-19 were provided by collaborators in the United States, Italy and Spain. The material from the prospective study consisted of cDNA or gDNA derived from T cells, B-cell-depleted T cells, or PBMCs. The repertoires were released in a freely available public database intended as a resource for research on the immune response to SARS-CoV-2. Deeply sampled blood TCRbeta repertoires from subjects exposed to, actively infected with, or recovered from COVID-19 were included in the dataset. Where available, HLA class I and class II types were taken from metadata supplied by the sample provider and were not determined by assay-based typing. The samples were drawn from the first 160 participants of the ongoing ImmuneRACE study and from 1,200 or so subjects provided by 6 global collaborators. Sample metadata almost always included a de-identified subject ID, COVID-19 status, age in years and sex.

Of note for this clone: This clone's antigen is unknown. Per-base quality was not reported, and no clone a single base away is much larger than it. Other DNA sequences of this sample code for an identical CDR3.

TCRbeta CDR3 regions were amplified from genomic DNA by means of the immunoSEQ Assay, a bias-controlled multiplex PCR. Per the source publication's procedure: Within the assay, amplification of reference gene primers was used to estimate how many nucleated cells each sample contained. Sequence reads were collapsed and filtered to measure the absolute abundance of every unique TCRbeta CDR3 rearrangement. For each sample, productive Simpson clonality was calculated as the square root of Simpson's diversity index over productive rearrangements. Not all clones reach the TCRdb copy of this immuneACCESS table, which keeps in-frame sequences only. Checked studies attribute under half of the gap to unresolved V genes and leave the rest unexplained. That table supplies the V and J calls and clone size; D and trimming were determined from the DNA. The sample yields about 170,000 clones; around 92% were counted once. Together, the top ten hold roughly 5% of the sample.

At one collaborating source in Seattle, patients were enrolled during active infection and were followed longitudinally through the course of disease. Whole blood was collected in K2EDTA tubes by collaborating institutions according to the institutions' own protocols. For TCRbeta analysis, collaborators shipped samples in one of three forms: frozen whole blood, isolated PBMCs, or DNA extracted from either of those sample types. What the work shows at the level of the full study, not this receptor alone: How much clinical and demographic metadata was included differed by source and by participant, and the metadata was provided uncurated.

Source material: peripheral blood. The receptor was isolated from a man under 40 with COVID-19, enrolled during active disease.

Read as DNA, the sequence is TGTGCCAGCAGCCAAGATCGCCGGAGTTACGAGCAGTACTTC. Translated, this is CASSQDRRSYEQYF. The sequence links TRBV4-2 to TRBJ2-7, with the D gene call left open. V and J lose 0 bases and 4 bases, and a span of 10 bases separates them. The CDR3 goes from the cysteine to the phenylalanine over 14 residues. The read is trimmed to its CDR3 DNA, 42 bases read in frame from base 1. CDR1 and CDR2, looked up from the germline V gene, are LGHNA and YNFKEQ.